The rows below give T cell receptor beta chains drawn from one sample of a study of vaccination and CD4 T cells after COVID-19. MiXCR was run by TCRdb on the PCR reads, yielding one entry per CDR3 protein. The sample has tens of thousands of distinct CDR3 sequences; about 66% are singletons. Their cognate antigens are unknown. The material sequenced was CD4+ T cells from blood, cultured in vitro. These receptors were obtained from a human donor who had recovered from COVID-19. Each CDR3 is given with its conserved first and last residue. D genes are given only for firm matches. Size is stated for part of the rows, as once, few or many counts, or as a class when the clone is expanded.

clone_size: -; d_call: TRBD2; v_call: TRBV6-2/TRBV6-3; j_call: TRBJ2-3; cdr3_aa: CASSSGLTSGRTDTQYF; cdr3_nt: TGTGCCAGCAGTTCGGGACTTACTAGCGGACGCACAGATACGCAGTATTTT
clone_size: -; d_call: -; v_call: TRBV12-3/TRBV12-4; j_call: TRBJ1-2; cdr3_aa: CASSFGRRWGYTF; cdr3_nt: TGTGCCAGCAGTTTCGGGCGAAGGTGGGGCTACACCTTC
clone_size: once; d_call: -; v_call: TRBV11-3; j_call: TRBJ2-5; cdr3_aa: CASSSPRGGARETQYF; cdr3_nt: TGTGCCAGCAGCTCTCCTCGAGGGGGGGCGCGGGAGACCCAGTACTTC
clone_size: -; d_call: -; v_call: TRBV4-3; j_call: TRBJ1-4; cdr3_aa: CASSSAGATNEKLFF; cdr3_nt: TGCGCCAGCAGCAGTGCAGGAGCAACTAATGAAAAACTGTTTTTT
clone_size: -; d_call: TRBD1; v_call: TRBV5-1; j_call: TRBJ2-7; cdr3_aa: CASSWAGTDYEQYF; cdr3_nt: TGCGCCAGCAGCTGGGCCGGGACAGACTACGAGCAGTACTTC
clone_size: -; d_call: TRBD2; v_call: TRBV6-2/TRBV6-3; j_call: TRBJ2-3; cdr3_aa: CASGLLARLPDTQYF; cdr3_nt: TGTGCCAGTGGGTTACTAGCGAGATTGCCAGATACGCAGTATTTT
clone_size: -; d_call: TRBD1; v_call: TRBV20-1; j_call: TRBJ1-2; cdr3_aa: CSASPDRADYGYTF; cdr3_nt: TGCAGTGCTAGTCCGGACAGGGCGGATTATGGCTACACCTTC
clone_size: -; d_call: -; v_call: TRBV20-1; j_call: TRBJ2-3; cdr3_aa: CSASEITDTQYF; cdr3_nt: TGCAGTGCTAGCGAGATCACAGATACGCAGTATTTT
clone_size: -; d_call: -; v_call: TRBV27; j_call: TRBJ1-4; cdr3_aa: CASSYGGPREKLFF; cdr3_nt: TGTGCCAGCAGCTATGGGGGGCCTCGGGAAAAACTGTTTTTT
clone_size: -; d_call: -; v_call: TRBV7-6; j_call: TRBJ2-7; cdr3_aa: CASSLSDGQQYF; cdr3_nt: TGTGCCAGCAGCTTATCTGACGGCCAGCAGTACTTC
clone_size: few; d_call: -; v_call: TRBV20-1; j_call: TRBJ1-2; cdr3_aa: CSASHLYRGYTF; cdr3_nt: TGCAGTGCTTCCCATCTTTATCGGGGCTACACCTTC
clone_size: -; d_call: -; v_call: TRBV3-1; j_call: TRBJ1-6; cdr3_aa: CASGQPTENSPLHF; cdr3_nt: TGTGCCAGCGGCCAACCGACGGAAAATTCACCCCTCCACTTT
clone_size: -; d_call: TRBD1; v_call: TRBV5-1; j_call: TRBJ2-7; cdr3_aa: CASSRDSTYEQYF; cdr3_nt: TGCGCCAGCAGTCGGGACAGCACCTACGAGCAGTACTTC
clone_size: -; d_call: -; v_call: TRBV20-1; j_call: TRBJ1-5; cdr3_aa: CSARGQGIQPQHF; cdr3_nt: TGCAGTGCTCGCGGGCAGGGCATCCAGCCCCAGCATTTT
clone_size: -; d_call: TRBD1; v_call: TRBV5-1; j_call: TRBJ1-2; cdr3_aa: CASSPREGQGNYGYTF; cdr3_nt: TGCGCCAGCAGCCCAAGAGAGGGACAGGGGAATTATGGCTACACCTTC
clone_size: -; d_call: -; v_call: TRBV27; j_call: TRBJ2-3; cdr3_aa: CASSKTLGASTDTQYF; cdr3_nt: TGTGCCAGCAGTAAAACTCTGGGAGCTAGCACAGATACGCAGTATTTT
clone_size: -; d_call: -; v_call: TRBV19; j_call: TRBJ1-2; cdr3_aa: CASSSRMDYGYTF; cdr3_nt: TGTGCCAGTAGTTCGAGGATGGACTATGGCTACACCTTC
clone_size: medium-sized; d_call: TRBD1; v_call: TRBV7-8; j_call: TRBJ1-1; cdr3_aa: CASSARQGRTEAFF; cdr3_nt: TGTGCCAGCAGCGCTCGACAGGGCCGCACTGAAGCTTTCTTT
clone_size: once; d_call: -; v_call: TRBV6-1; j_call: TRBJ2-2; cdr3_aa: CASSEKGGPGELFF; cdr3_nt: TGTGCCAGCAGTGAAAAGGGGGGCCCCGGGGAGCTGTTTTTT
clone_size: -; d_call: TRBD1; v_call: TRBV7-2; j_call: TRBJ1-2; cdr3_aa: CASSFGQGPSGYTF; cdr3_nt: TGTGCCAGCAGCTTCGGACAGGGTCCCTCTGGCTACACCTTC
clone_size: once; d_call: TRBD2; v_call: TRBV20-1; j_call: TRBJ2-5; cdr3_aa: CSARLAGGQTQYF; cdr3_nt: TGCAGTGCTAGACTAGCGGGGGGGCAGACCCAGTACTTC
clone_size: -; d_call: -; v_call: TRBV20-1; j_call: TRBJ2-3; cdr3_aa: CSARDLASSTDTQYF; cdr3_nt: TGCAGTGCTAGAGACCTAGCGAGTAGCACAGATACGCAGTATTTT
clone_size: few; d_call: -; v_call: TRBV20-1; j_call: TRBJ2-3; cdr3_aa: CSAGQPGTDTQYF; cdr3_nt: TGCAGTGCCGGGCAGCCAGGCACAGATACGCAGTATTTT
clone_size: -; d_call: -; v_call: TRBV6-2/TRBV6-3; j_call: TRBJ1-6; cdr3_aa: CASSPPASPLHF; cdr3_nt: TGTGCCAGCAGCCCCCCAGCGTCACCCCTCCACTTT
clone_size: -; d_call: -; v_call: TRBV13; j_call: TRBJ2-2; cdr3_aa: CASSVGRNTGELFF; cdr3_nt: TGTGCCAGCAGTGTAGGAAGGAACACCGGGGAGCTGTTTTTT
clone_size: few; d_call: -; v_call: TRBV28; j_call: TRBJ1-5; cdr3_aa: CASSFMANVRNQPQHF; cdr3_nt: TGTGCCAGCAGTTTTATGGCCAACGTGAGGAATCAGCCCCAGCATTTT
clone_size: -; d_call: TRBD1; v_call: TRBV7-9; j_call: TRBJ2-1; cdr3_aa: CASSSGTGDNNEQFF; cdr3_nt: TGTGCCAGCAGCTCTGGGACAGGGGATAACAATGAGCAGTTCTTC
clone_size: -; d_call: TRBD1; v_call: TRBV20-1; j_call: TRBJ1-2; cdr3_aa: CSARGGTDPNYGYTF; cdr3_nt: TGCAGTGCTAGAGGGGGGACAGACCCTAACTATGGCTACACCTTC
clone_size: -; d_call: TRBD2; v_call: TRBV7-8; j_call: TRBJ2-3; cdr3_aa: CASSLLAGGADTQYF; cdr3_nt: TGTGCCAGCAGCCTATTAGCGGGAGGCGCAGATACGCAGTATTTT
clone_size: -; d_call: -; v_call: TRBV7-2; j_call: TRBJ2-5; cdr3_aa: CASSLGRGEVETQYF; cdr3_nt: TGTGCCAGCAGCTTAGGGCGGGGAGAAGTAGAGACCCAGTACTTC
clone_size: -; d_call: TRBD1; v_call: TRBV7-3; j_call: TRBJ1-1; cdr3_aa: CASSRGQGSEAFF; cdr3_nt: TGTGCCAGCAGCCGGGGACAGGGCTCTGAAGCTTTCTTT
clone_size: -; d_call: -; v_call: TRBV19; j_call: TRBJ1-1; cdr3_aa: CASSSDAGMNTEAFF; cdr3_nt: TGTGCCAGTAGTTCCGATGCAGGGATGAACACTGAAGCTTTCTTT
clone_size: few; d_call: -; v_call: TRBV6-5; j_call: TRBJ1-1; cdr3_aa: CASSYGAGLLNTEAFF; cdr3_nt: TGTGCCAGCAGTTACGGGGCGGGTTTACTGAACACTGAAGCTTTCTTT
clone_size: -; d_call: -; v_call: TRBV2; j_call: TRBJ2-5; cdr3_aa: CASSPRLRPETQYF; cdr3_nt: TGTGCCAGCAGCCCGCGACTACGCCCGGAGACCCAGTACTTC
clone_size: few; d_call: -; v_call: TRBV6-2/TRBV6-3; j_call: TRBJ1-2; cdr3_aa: CASSYETAGLNYGYTF; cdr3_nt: TGTGCCAGCAGTTACGAAACGGCAGGGTTGAACTATGGCTACACCTTC
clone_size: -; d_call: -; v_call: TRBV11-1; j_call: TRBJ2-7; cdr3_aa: CASSLVGGPGGEQYF; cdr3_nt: TGTGCCAGCAGCTTAGTCGGGGGACCCGGGGGCGAGCAGTACTTC
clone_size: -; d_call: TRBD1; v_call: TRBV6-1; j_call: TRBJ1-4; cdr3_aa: CAISEAQGATNEKLFF; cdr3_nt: TGTGCCATCAGTGAAGCTCAGGGGGCAACTAATGAAAAACTGTTTTTT
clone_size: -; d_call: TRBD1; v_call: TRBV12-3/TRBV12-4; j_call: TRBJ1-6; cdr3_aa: CASSLGQVRGSPLHF; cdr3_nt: TGTGCCAGCAGTTTGGGACAGGTCAGGGGTTCACCCCTCCACTTT
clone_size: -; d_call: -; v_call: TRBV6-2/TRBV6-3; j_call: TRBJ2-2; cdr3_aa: CASSYGQRYGDTGELFF; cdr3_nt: TGTGCCAGCAGTTATGGGCAGCGGTATGGGGACACCGGGGAGCTGTTTTTT
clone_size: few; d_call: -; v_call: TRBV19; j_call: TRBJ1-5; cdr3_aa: CASSMPDRNQPQHF; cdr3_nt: TGTGCCAGTAGTATGCCCGACAGGAATCAGCCCCAGCATTTT
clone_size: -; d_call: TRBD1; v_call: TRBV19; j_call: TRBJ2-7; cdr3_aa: CASSIGTGGAYEQYF; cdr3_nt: TGTGCCAGTAGTATAGGGACAGGGGGAGCCTACGAGCAGTACTTC
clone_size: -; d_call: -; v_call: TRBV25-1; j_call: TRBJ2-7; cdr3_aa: CASSAGISYEQYF; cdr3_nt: TGTGCCAGCAGCGCAGGGATTTCCTACGAGCAGTACTTC
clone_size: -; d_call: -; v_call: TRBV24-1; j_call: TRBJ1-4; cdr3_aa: CATSELTQGGEKLFF; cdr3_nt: TGTGCCACCAGTGAACTGACACAGGGAGGGGAAAAACTGTTTTTT
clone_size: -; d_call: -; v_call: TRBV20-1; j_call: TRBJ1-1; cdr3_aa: CSAIRTANTEAFF; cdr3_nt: TGCAGTGCTATAAGGACGGCGAACACTGAAGCTTTCTTT
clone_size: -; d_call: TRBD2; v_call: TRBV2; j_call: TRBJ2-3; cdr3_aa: CASSGQAGATDTQYF; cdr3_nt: TGTGCCAGCAGTGGTCAAGCGGGGGCCACAGATACGCAGTATTTT